The 16 T cell receptor beta chains below were found in one sample sequenced in a study of blood T cell repertoires in COVID-19. Clones were sequenced by immunoSEQ multiplex PCR, and TCRdb holds only the in-frame ones, with some missing. The data show about 400,000 clones, about 88% seen once. The source material was peripheral blood. The source is a human donor in a cohort sampled during active COVID-19.

The genes are TRBV7-3 and TRBJ1-2, with D possibly TRBD1 on 6 matching bases. The CDR3 is 15 residues long. Germline V gene data show CDR1 as SGHTA and CDR2 as FQGTGA. Trimming took 5 bases from V and 4 from J, leaving 17 bases between them. The CDR3 loop reads CASSAHYRVRYGYTF. The CDR3 bases are TGTGCCAGCAGCGCTCACTACAGGGTCCGCTATGGCTACACCTTC.

The chain links TRBV2 to TRBJ1-5; 8 bases match TRBD1. CDR1 SNHLY and CDR2 FYNNEI come from the germline V gene. The trim removed 3 bases at V and 6 bases at J, leaving 10 bases unmatched. There are 16 residues in the CDR3. CDR3 region: CASSERAGGVGQPQHF. The DNA of the CDR3 is TGTGCCAGCAGTGAGCGTGCAGGGGGCGTCGGTCAGCCCCAGCATTTT.

In this sample, this clone turned up a few times. This chain uses TRBV14 with TRBJ2-3, with D possibly TRBD2 on 6 matching bases. The CDR3 has 13 residues. V lost 8 bases, J lost 2 bases, and 11 bases lay in between. Germline-derived CDR1 and CDR2 are SGHDN and FVKESK. The CDR3 coding sequence is TGTGCCAGCGGTCGACTAGACACAGATACGCAGTATTTT. This gives the protein CASGRLDTDTQYF. Full variable domain (remainder filled in from reference TRBV14 and TRBJ2-3): EAGVTQFPSHSVIEKGQTVTLRCDPISGHDNLYWYRRVMGKEIKFLLHFVKESKQDESGMPNNRFLAERTGGTYSTLKVQPAELEDSGVYFCASGRLDTDTQYFGPGTRLTVL.

The V gene is TRBV27, the J gene TRBJ2-3; TRBD1 agrees at 9 bases. Germline lookup yields CDR1 MNHEY and CDR2 SMNVEV (reference sequence). V was pared by 3 bases and J by 5 bases, with 9 bases of the junction left unmatched. The CDR3 has 16 amino acids. The CDR3 nucleotides read TGTGCCAGCAGTTTTTTCTCGGGACAGGGAGGAGATACGCAGTATTTT. This sequence encodes CASSFFSGQGGDTQYF.

The chain carries TRBV4-1 and TRBJ2-7; D is possibly TRBD2 (5 bases). Trimming stripped 2 bases from V and 7 bases from J, with 21 bases between. The CDR3 totals 16 residues. Germline CDR1 MGHRA, CDR2 YSYEKL. The DNA for the CDR3 is TGCGCCAGCAGCCAATCGACGCGGGTCCCAGGAGTAGAGCAGTACTTC. Translating it yields CASSQSTRVPGVEQYF.

V usage is TRBV7-9 and J usage is TRBJ2-5; 8 nucleotides line up with TRBD2. V was clipped by 3 bases and J by 3 bases; unmatched bases: 3. This CDR3 has 14 amino acids. The germline gives CDR1 SEHNR, CDR2 FQNEAQ (reference sequence). The CDR3 coding sequence is TGTGCCAGCAGCTTTGCCGGGGGGGAAGAGACCCAGTACTTC. Translated, it gives CASSFAGGEETQYF.

The V and J genes are TRBV28 and TRBJ2-2; TRBD1 is a possible D gene (5 bases). Germline lookup yields CDR1 MDHEN and CDR2 SYDVKM. Between the trimmed V and J ends, which lost 8 bases and 0 bases, there was a span of 16 bases. This CDR3 spans 16 amino acids. The DNA for the CDR3 is TGTGCCAGCCAAGAGGACAACCGCGCGAACACCGGGGAGCTGTTTTTT. This gives the protein CASQEDNRANTGELFF. Combining the CDR3 with reference TRBV28 and TRBJ2-2 gives the whole variable domain DVKVTQSSRYLVKRTGEKVFLECVQDMDHENMFWYRQDPGLGLRLIYFSYDVKMKEKGDIPEGYSVSREKKERFSLILESASTNQTSMYLCASQEDNRANTGELFFGEGSRLTVL.

This chain joins TRBV11-2 and TRBJ1-4; D unresolved. Between the trimmed V and J ends, which lost 1 base and 8 bases, there was a span of 14 bases. This CDR3 is built from 15 residues. The V gene's germline CDR1 is SGHAT and CDR2 FQNNGV. CDR3 region: CASSLVLGVGEKLFF. In DNA form, the CDR3 reads TGTGCCAGCAGCTTAGTATTGGGAGTTGGAGAAAAACTGTTTTTT.

This sequence joins TRBV11-2 and TRBJ1-3; D is perhaps TRBD1 (5 bases). CDR1 is SGHAT and CDR2 is FQNNGV in the germline V gene. This CDR3 comprises 18 residues. V lost 5 bases and J lost 3, with 23 bases in between. The CDR3 region has the DNA TGTGCCAGCAGCCTTAGCCGGAAAGGGGCTTCTGGTGGAAACACCATATATTTT. Its translation: CASSLSRKGASGGNTIYF.

This rearrangement joins TRBV18 to TRBJ1-2; the D is unclear. The germline gives CDR1 KGHSH, CDR2 LQKENI. Between the trimmed V and J ends, which lost 3 bases and 3 bases, there was a span of 14 bases. This CDR3 spans 15 amino acids. The DNA of the CDR3 is TGTGCCAGCTCACCCCTGGTTCGGGTCGACTATGGCTACACCTTC. Amino acids: CASSPLVRVDYGYTF.

This clone has only one observation. The chain combines TRBV3-1 (or the pseudogene TRBV3-2) with TRBJ1-1, with a weak D call TRBD1 (5 bases). Between the trimmed V and J ends, which lost 7 bases and 3 bases, there was a span of 15 bases. The CDR3 length is 14 residues. CDR1 and CDR2 from the germline V gene are LGHDT and YNNKEL (reference sequence). CDR3: CASTQGGPYTEAFF. CDR3 sequence (DNA): TGTGCCAGCACCCAGGGAGGACCCTACACTGAAGCTTTCTTT.

V is TRBV13 and J is TRBJ1-1, with TRBD1 matching over 8 bases. There are 15 residues in the CDR3. CDR1 is PRHDT, CDR2 FYEKMQ, per germline (reference sequence). The V gene end was trimmed by 2 bases and the J gene end by 11 bases; junction bases not matched to a gene: 13. The CDR3 is CASSLRDRGPGWAFF. DNA for the CDR3: TGTGCCAGCAGCTTACGCGACAGGGGCCCCGGGTGGGCTTTCTTT.

This clone appeared once. The V call is TRBV30, the J call TRBJ1-2; possibly TRBD1 for D (6 bases). CDR1 GTSNPN and CDR2 SVGIG come from the germline V gene (reference sequence). This CDR3 spans 13 amino acids. V was cut by 3 bases and J by 4 bases, with 12 bases left in between. In nucleotides, the CDR3 is TGTGCCTGGAGAGGCGGGGGCGGCTATGGCTACACCTTC. This encodes CAWRGGGGYGYTF.

The rearrangement joins TRBV2 to TRBJ2-3, with D possibly being TRBD2 (7 bases). The germline V gene has CDR1 SNHLY and CDR2 FYNNEI. The CDR3 has 14 amino acids. V was trimmed by 6 bases and J by 4 bases, leaving 14 bases between them. This CDR3 is CASRGGGPADTQYF. The CDR3 region has the DNA TGTGCCAGCAGAGGGGGAGGGCCGGCAGATACGCAGTATTTT. Full variable domain (outside the CDR3, taken from reference TRBV2 and TRBJ2-3): EPEVTQTPSHQVTQMGQEVILRCVPISNHLYFYWYRQILGQKVEFLVSFYNNEISEKSEIFDDQFSVERPDGSNFTLKIRSTKLEDSAMYFCASRGGGPADTQYFGPGTRLTVL.

The sample holds a few counts of this clone. This sequence joins TRBV7-3 and TRBJ2-7; D possibly corresponds to TRBD2 (6 bases). The ends were cut back, 4 bases at V and 6 bases at J, with 13 bases in the middle. Germline V CDR1 and CDR2: SGHTA, FQGTGA. CDR3 length: 13 residues. CDR3 sequence (DNA): TGTGCCAGCAGCTCCTCTAGCGCCGCCGAGCAGTACTTC. Protein product: CASSSSSAAEQYF.

The J gene is TRBJ2-3, the V gene TRBV5-1, with no clear D. Germline V CDR1 and CDR2: SGHRS, YFSETQ. The CDR3 runs 15 residues. V lost 3 bases and J lost 2, with 13 bases in between. This chain's CDR3 is CASSSGILFTDTQYF. The CDR3 bases are TGCGCCAGCAGCTCCGGTATACTTTTCACAGATACGCAGTATTTT. The full variable domain, completed using reference TRBV5-1 and TRBJ2-3, is KAGVTQTPRYLIKTRGQQVTLSCSPISGHRSVSWYQQTPGQGLQFLFEYFSETQRNKGNFPGRFSGRQFSNSRSEMNVSTLELGDSALYLCASSSGILFTDTQYFGPGTRLTVL.